These 25 T cell receptor beta chains share one sample of origin, sequenced in a study of shared clonotypes between healthy human individuals. Using immunoSEQ multiplex PCR, the repertoire was profiled, and TCRdb retains in-frame clones only, with some absent. This sample has 2 million or so clones; roughly 94% occur once, and the top ten carry 0.1% to 0.15%. The source material was naive CD4+ T cells sorted from blood. Subset denoted: CD45RA+ positively selected. These receptors came from a man aged 18 to 30 in good health.

This clone was seen once. V is TRBV5-4 and J is TRBJ2-1; no definite D call. The CDR3 runs 12 residues. V was cut by 2 bases and J by 10 bases, with 10 bases left in between. Germline V lookup: CDR1 SGHNT, CDR2 YYREEE (reference sequence). The CDR3 nucleotides are TGTGCCAGCAGCTTTTCGGTTAGGGAGCAGTTCTTC. Protein sequence: CASSFSVREQFF.

On this clone: The sample has other DNA sequences that encode this CDR3 too. V is TRBV7-9 and J is TRBJ2-2; TRBD1 might be the D (5 bases). Germline V gene lookup returns CDR1 SEHNR and CDR2 FQNEAQ (reference sequence). The V end lost 4 bases, the J end lost 2 bases, and 8 bases lay between the germline ends. The CDR3 has 14 amino acids. As DNA, the CDR3 is TGTGCCAGCAGCTCCGACAGAAACACCGGGGAGCTGTTTTTT. It yields the protein CASSSDRNTGELFF.

Points on this clone: This specimen includes other DNA sequences encoding the same CDR3. The chain combines TRBV2 with TRBJ1-1; the D is unclear. CDR3 length: 11 amino acids. CDR1 is SNHLY, CDR2 FYNNEI, per germline. V lost 7 bases to trimming and J lost 0 bases, with 3 bases between them. This CDR3 reads CASTVNTEAFF. CDR3 DNA: TGTGCCAGCACTGTGAACACTGAAGCTTTCTTT. Using reference TRBV2 and TRBJ1-1 for the parts outside the CDR3, the full variable domain is EPEVTQTPSHQVTQMGQEVILRCVPISNHLYFYWYRQILGQKVEFLVSFYNNEISEKSEIFDDQFSVERPDGSNFTLKIRSTKLEDSAMYFCASTVNTEAFFGQGTRLTVV.

Notes on this clone: The same CDR3 can be traced to other DNA sequences in this sample. The rearrangement links TRBV6-5 to TRBJ2-2; a possible D gene is TRBD2 (5 bases). In germline, CDR1 is MNHEY, CDR2 SVGAGI. V lost 5 bases and J lost 5, with 6 bases in between. CDR3 length: 12 amino acids. The chain's CDR3 is CASSTGTGELFF. The CDR3 DNA reads as TGTGCCAGCAGTACGGGAACCGGGGAGCTGTTTTTT.

The chain couples TRBV19 to TRBJ1-1, with D unclear. The CDR3 length is 14 residues. Germline V CDR1 and CDR2: LNHDA, SQIVND (reference sequence). Trimming removed 8 bases from V and 0 bases from J, with 13 bases in between. CDR3 bases: TGTGCCAGTCGAGTCAGGACGGTGAACACTGAAGCTTTCTTT. This sequence encodes CASRVRTVNTEAFF.

V is TRBV6-6 and J is TRBJ2-4; possibly TRBD2 for D (7 bases). Trimming removed 0 bases at V and 7 bases at J, with 13 bases between. The CDR3 runs 15 residues. CDR1 and CDR2 from the germline V gene are MNHNY and SVGAGI (reference sequence). The CDR3 loop reads CASSYSGGPGNIQYF. CDR3 bases: TGTGCCAGCAGTTACTCGGGGGGGCCGGGGAACATTCAGTACTTC.

This chain joins TRBV6-6 and TRBJ2-5; 7 nucleotides match TRBD2. The junction had 4 bases not matched to a gene; V was cut back by 5 bases and J by 1 base. CDR3 length equals 14 residues. Germline CDR1 and CDR2: MNHNY and SVGAGI (reference sequence). The CDR3 protein is CASSLWTSQETQYF. CDR3 coding DNA: TGTGCCAGCAGTCTTTGGACTAGCCAAGAGACCCAGTACTTC.

V is TRBV2 and J is TRBJ2-5; perhaps D is TRBD1 or TRBD2 (5 bases each). The CDR3 runs 18 residues. With 3 bases removed from V and 2 bases from J, the gap between germline ends came to 22 bases. CDR1 is SNHLY, CDR2 FYNNEI, per germline. CDR3 loop: CASSDVGIRGTHQETQYF. CDR3 coding DNA: TGTGCCAGCAGTGACGTGGGTATCCGGGGCACTCATCAAGAGACCCAGTACTTC.

J is TRBJ2-3 and V is TRBV4-1, with 7 bases fitting TRBD2. V gave up 1 base and J gave up 1 base; unmatched junction bases: 8. CDR1 and CDR2 (germline): MGHRA, YSYEKL. The CDR3 consists of 17 residues. This CDR3 is CASSQVEASGGTDTQYF. The CDR3 region has the DNA TGCGCCAGCAGCCAAGTTGAGGCTAGCGGTGGCACAGATACGCAGTATTTT.

The gene calls are TRBV6-1 and TRBJ2-5; TRBD2 matches at 13 bases. Germline assignment: CDR1 MNHNS and CDR2 SASEGT. This CDR3 spans 14 amino acids. Trimming took 4 bases from V and 5 from J; bases not matched to a gene: 1. This CDR3 is CASSATSGRETQYF. The CDR3 coding sequence is TGTGCCAGCAGTGCGACTAGCGGGAGGGAGACCCAGTACTTC.

This chain connects TRBV6-6 to TRBJ1-1, with TRBD1 as a possible D gene (6 bases). V was clipped by 5 bases and J by 3 bases, with 13 bases between them. This CDR3 has 14 amino acids. The germline V gene encodes CDR1 MNHNY and CDR2 SVGAGI (reference sequence). This CDR3 reads CASSSNRAHTEAFF. CDR3 bases: TGTGCCAGCAGTAGCAACAGGGCTCACACTGAAGCTTTCTTT.

The genes are TRBV5-1 and TRBJ1-6; 10 bases match TRBD1. The CDR3 spans 16 residues. The germline gives CDR1 SGHRS, CDR2 YFSETQ. V trimming: 2 bases; J trimming: 8 bases; junction bases outside the gene matches: 7. CDR3 sequence (DNA): TGCGCCAGCAGCTTCCGACAGGGGGCTAGAGATTCACCCCTCCACTTT. This sequence encodes CASSFRQGARDSPLHF.

The chain employs TRBV2 and TRBJ2-3, with D perhaps assigned TRBD1 or TRBD2 (5 bases each). Per germline, CDR1 SNHLY and CDR2 FYNNEI. The CDR3 runs to 15 residues. V was cut by 5 bases and J by 5 bases, with 17 bases left in between. DNA of the CDR3: TGTGCCAGCAGTCAACGGGGCCGTCCCCGAGATACGCAGTATTTT. This codes for CASSQRGRPRDTQYF.

V and J are TRBV28 and TRBJ1-5; no firm D call. Trimming shortened V by 5 bases and J by 3 bases, and 8 bases separated the two germline ends. Germline V lookup: CDR1 MDHEN, CDR2 SYDVKM. There are 13 residues in the CDR3. The CDR3 protein is CASSGGYNQPQHF. In DNA, the CDR3 is TGTGCCAGCAGTGGCGGGTACAATCAGCCCCAGCATTTT.

J is TRBJ1-4 and V is TRBV7-9; no reliable D call. Germline lookup yields CDR1 SEHNR and CDR2 FQNEAQ (reference sequence). With 6 bases removed from V and 0 bases from J, the gap between germline ends came to 5 bases. The CDR3 consists of 13 residues. CDR3 bases: TGTGCCAGCAGAACTGCAACTAATGAAAAACTGTTTTTT. Translation gives CASRTATNEKLFF.

This clone has a handful of counts. Other DNA sequences in the same sample also yield this CDR3. The chain uses TRBV9 and TRBJ2-5; 9 bases line up with TRBD2. The CDR3 is 14 amino acids. V was clipped by 0 bases and J by 4 bases; unmatched bases: 1. Germline V CDR1 and CDR2: SGDLS, YYNGEE. The CDR3 is CASSVELAGETQYF. In nucleotides, the CDR3 is TGTGCCAGCAGCGTAGAACTAGCGGGAGAGACCCAGTACTTC. Full variable domain (rest looked up from reference TRBV9 and TRBJ2-5): DSGVTQTPKHLITATGQRVTLRCSPRSGDLSVYWYQQSLDQGLQFLIQYYNGEERAKGNILERFSAQQFPDLHSELNLSSLELGDSALYFCASSVELAGETQYFGPGTRLLVL.

This chain links TRBV5-1 with TRBJ2-3, with 9 bases fitting TRBD2. The CDR3 spans 14 residues. CDR1 SGHRS and CDR2 YFSETQ come from the germline V gene. The V segment lost 6 bases and the J segment 6 bases; nucleotides outside the gene matches: 8. The CDR3 reads CASMVAGAGDTQYF. CDR3 bases: TGCGCCAGCATGGTAGCGGGGGCAGGGGATACGCAGTATTTT.

Comments on this clone: Other DNA sequences in the same sample also yield this CDR3. CDR3 amino acids: CSANRGHEQFF. CDR3 bases: TGCAGTGCAAACAGGGGGCATGAGCAGTTCTTC. This chain connects TRBV20-1 to TRBJ2-1, with TRBD1 matching over 9 bases. The CDR3 sequence is 11 residues long. Germline assignment: CDR1 DFQATT and CDR2 SNEGSKA (reference sequence). With 6 bases clipped from V and 8 bases from J, the junction kept 2 bases outside the gene matches.

The V gene is TRBV18, the J gene TRBJ1-5, with D unresolved. V was pared by 5 bases and J by 2 bases, with 16 bases between. Germline CDR1 KGHSH, CDR2 LQKENI. The length of the CDR3 is 16 residues. CDR3 nucleotide sequence: TGTGCCAGCTCAGCCGGATCAAATGGGGGCAATCAGCCCCAGCATTTT. It translates to CASSAGSNGGNQPQHF.

The J gene is TRBJ1-1, the V gene TRBV11-1; D might be TRBD1 (5 bases). V lost 7 bases, J lost 5 bases, and 17 bases lay in between. Looked up from germline, CDR1 is SGHAT and CDR2 is FQDESV (reference sequence). The CDR3 spans 14 residues. As DNA, the CDR3 is TGTGCCAGCACCCCCTTAGGGGCGGGAACTGAAGCTTTCTTT. Its translation: CASTPLGAGTEAFF. Full variable domain (missing parts from reference TRBV11-1 and TRBJ1-1): EAEVAQSPRYKITEKSQAVAFWCDPISGHATLYWYRQILGQGPELLVQFQDESVVDDSQLPKDRFSAERLKGVDSTLKIQPAELGDSAMYLCASTPLGAGTEAFFGQGTRLTVV.

The J gene is TRBJ2-3, the V gene TRBV5-6; no firm D call. This CDR3 spans 12 amino acids. Trimming removed 4 bases from V and 4 bases from J, with 7 bases in between. Germline CDR1 SGHDT, CDR2 YYEEEE. The CDR3, as DNA: TGTGCCAGCAGCCAGTCGCCAGATACGCAGTATTTT. Amino acids: CASSQSPDTQYF.

The V and J genes are TRBV9 and TRBJ2-1; 7 nucleotides align to TRBD2. Germline trimming cut 0 bases from V and 2 bases from J; bases unmatched to any gene: 8. The CDR3 extends over 17 amino acids. Germline-derived CDR1 and CDR2 are SGDLS and YYNGEE. As DNA, the CDR3 is TGTGCCAGCAGCGTAGGAGACGCGGGAGCACCCTACAATGAGCAGTTCTTC. Translating gives CASSVGDAGAPYNEQFF.

In this sample, this clone turned up once. The chain carries TRBV7-2 and TRBJ2-1, with 11 positions matching TRBD2. The V segment lost 6 bases and the J segment 7 bases; nucleotides outside the gene matches: 14. The CDR3 sequence is 17 residues long. Germline assignment: CDR1 SGHTA and CDR2 FQGNSA. CDR3: CASSFSSGTSGRNEQFF. CDR3 DNA sequence: TGTGCCAGCAGTTTCAGCTCCGGGACTAGCGGTAGGAATGAGCAGTTCTTC.

The chain combines TRBV25-1 with TRBJ2-3; no clear D. V gave up 8 bases and J gave up 4 bases, with 7 bases separating them. This CDR3 comprises 11 residues. Germline V lookup: CDR1 MGHDK, CDR2 SYGVNS. CDR3: CASALSDTQYF. In DNA form, the CDR3 reads TGTGCCAGCGCACTATCAGATACGCAGTATTTT.

This chain links TRBV6-1 with TRBJ2-1; possibly TRBD1 for D (5 bases). The CDR3 length is 15 residues. Trimming shortened V by 4 bases and J by 8 bases, and 18 bases separated the two germline ends. Per germline, CDR1 MNHNS and CDR2 SASEGT. CDR3 DNA: TGTGCCAGCAGTGCGAACCGGGCCCAAGGGGATGAGCAGTTCTTC. Translated: CASSANRAQGDEQFF.